A selection of T cell receptor beta chains follows, all from one sample in a study of blood T cells in healthy people across ages. TCRdb reprocessed the 5' RACE reads with MiXCR, giving one entry per CDR3 protein. The top ten hold under 3% of the sample, which has approximately 780,000 distinct CDR3 sequences, roughly 26% seen once. The sample was also linked to a second study, of T cells of mothers and their children.

The specimen sequenced was blood. The receptors were sampled from a boy between 5 and 17 years old in good health. The CDR3 runs from the conserved cysteine through the conserved F or W. D genes are given only for firm matches. The listing skips clone size in some rows; elsewhere it reads once, few, many or a size class.

size	D	V	J	DNA	CDR3
-	-	TRBV29-1	TRBJ2-5	TGCAGCGTTACTTCGGGACTTCAAGAGACCCAGTACTTC	CSVTSGLQETQYF
-	TRBD2	TRBV27	TRBJ2-7	TGTGCCAGCAGTTCACTAGCGGGGGAGTACGAGCAGTACTTC	CASSSLAGEYEQYF
few	-	TRBV6-4	TRBJ2-3	TGTGCCAGCAGTGACGACCGCTATGGTGGCACAGATACGCAGTATTTT	CASSDDRYGGTDTQYF
-	-	TRBV28	TRBJ2-6	TGTGCCAGCAGCCAGGCACTCTCTGGGGCCAACGTCCTGACTTTC	CASSQALSGANVLTF
few	TRBD2	TRBV2	TRBJ2-3	TGTGCCAGCAGTGGGACGGGAGGTTTGGATACGCAGTATTTT	CASSGTGGLDTQYF
-	TRBD1	TRBV6-6	TRBJ2-7	TGTGCTGCCGGGACAGGGGGTCGCGAGCAGTACTTC	CAAGTGGREQYF
-	TRBD2	TRBV19	TRBJ2-5	TGTGCCAGTATGGGGACTAGCGGGGCCCAAGAGACCCAGTACTTC	CASMGTSGAQETQYF
few	-	TRBV28	TRBJ1-4	TGTGCCAGCTGGGGGGCAGGTCTTTATGAAAAACTGTTTTTT	CASWGAGLYEKLFF
many	-	TRBV7-6	TRBJ2-6	TGTGCCAGCAGTTTCCGGTCTGGGGCCAACGTCCTGACTTTC	CASSFRSGANVLTF
-	-	TRBV20-1	TRBJ1-2	TGCAGTGCTAGAGACCCCGGGAGCAGAAAGAAAAACTATGGCTACACCTTC	CSARDPGSRKKNYGYTF
-	-	TRBV4-1	TRBJ2-5	TGCGCCAGCAGCCCATTCGGGACTGCCACAGGGAGCCAGTACTTC	CASSPFGTATGSQYF
few	-	TRBV7-7	TRBJ2-3	TGTGCCAGCAGCCTAGCATGGGGGACAGATACGCAGTATTTT	CASSLAWGTDTQYF
-	-	TRBV10-2	TRBJ2-1	TGCGCCAGCAAGGGCGTGAGTGAGCAGTTCTTC	CASKGVSEQFF
-	-	TRBV6-5	TRBJ2-5	TGTGCCAGCTCCAACTTCGGACTAACCTTTGAGACCCAGTACTTC	CASSNFGLTFETQYF
few	-	TRBV27	TRBJ2-5	TGTGCCAGCAGTGCCCGGAGGTCCTCTTGGGAGACCCAGTACTTC	CASSARRSSWETQYF
few	-	TRBV28	TRBJ2-5	TGTGCCAGCAGTTTATTCGAGCAAAGAGAAGAGACCCAGTACTTC	CASSLFEQREETQYF
few	TRBD1	TRBV18	TRBJ1-2	TGTGCCAGCTCGCCTACCAGGGGGGAGTACGGTGGCTACACCTTC	CASSPTRGEYGGYTF
-	-	TRBV4-2	TRBJ1-2	TGTGCCAGCAGCCAAGACTGGCAAGGTACCTATGGCTACACCTTC	CASSQDWQGTYGYTF
many	TRBD2	TRBV7-2	TRBJ2-2	TGTGCCAGCAGCCCGACCCCCCCGGGGACTAGCGGGTATACCGGGGAGCTGTTTTTT	CASSPTPPGTSGYTGELFF
-	-	TRBV29-1	TRBJ2-5	TGCAGCGTTGGTCCCAGCCTACAAGAGACCCAGTACTTC	CSVGPSLQETQYF
few	TRBD1	TRBV6-5	TRBJ1-6	TGTGCCAGCAGTTACCGTAGACGACAGGGGAATAATTCACCCCTCCACTTT	CASSYRRRQGNNSPLHF
many	-	TRBV6-2/TRBV6-3	TRBJ2-7	TGTGCCAGCAGTAACTACGAGCAGTACTTC	CASSNYEQYF
few	-	TRBV28	TRBJ2-3	TGTGCCAGCACCTTGAGGGGGACGCCCACAGATACGCAGTATTTT	CASTLRGTPTDTQYF
few	-	TRBV12-3/TRBV12-4	TRBJ2-7	TGTGCCAGCAGGTCGAGAAGGGCAGGAGAGCAGTACTTC	CASRSRRAGEQYF
-	-	TRBV24-1	TRBJ1-5	TGTGCCACCAGTGATTCCACGGGGAATCAGCCCCAGCATTTT	CATSDSTGNQPQHF
-	-	TRBV7-6	TRBJ1-6	TGTGCCAGCAGCTTAGCGGCAGGCTATAATTCACCCCTCCACTTT	CASSLAAGYNSPLHF
-	-	TRBV29-1	TRBJ2-3	TGCAGCGCTCAGGGAGCTAGCGCCAGCACAGATACGCAGTATTTT	CSAQGASASTDTQYF
-	-	TRBV12-3/TRBV12-4	TRBJ1-4	TGTGCCAGCAGTCTTCGACAGGATAATGAAAAACTGTTTTTT	CASSLRQDNEKLFF
-	-	TRBV27	TRBJ2-2	TGTGCCAGCAGTCGACGGTGGGGCACCGGGGAGCTGTTTTTT	CASSRRWGTGELFF
few	-	TRBV29-1	TRBJ2-7	TGCAGCGTTGATTTCCCAGGGAAGACCTACGAGCAGTACTTC	CSVDFPGKTYEQYF
few	-	TRBV7-3	TRBJ2-5	TGTGCCAGCAGCTTAACGGTGTGGTGGGAGACCCAGTACTTC	CASSLTVWWETQYF
few	TRBD1	TRBV7-6	TRBJ2-7	TGTGCCAGCAGCCCAGGACAGGGGGCGTTTTACGAGCAGTACTTC	CASSPGQGAFYEQYF
few	TRBD2	TRBV13	TRBJ2-7	TGTGCCAGCAGCTTAGGCCGGGGGGGAGACGAGCAGTACTTC	CASSLGRGGDEQYF
few	TRBD1	TRBV9	TRBJ2-5	TGTGCCAGCAGCCTAGCCCCGGGACAGGGGTTCCAAGAGACCCAGTACTTC	CASSLAPGQGFQETQYF
-	TRBD1	TRBV5-5	TRBJ2-7	TGTGCCAGCAGCGTGGACAGGGGCCCCGCTTACGAGCAGTACTTC	CASSVDRGPAYEQYF
few	-	TRBV6-6	TRBJ2-3	TGTGCCAGCACTACACGGGACTCCTACACAGATACGCAGTATTTT	CASTTRDSYTDTQYF
-	TRBD1	TRBV4-1	TRBJ1-2	TGCGCCAGCAGCCAAGATGGGACAGGGAATCCGAACTATGGCTACACCTTC	CASSQDGTGNPNYGYTF
-	-	TRBV3-1	TRBJ2-1	TGTGCCAGCAGCCAAAGTAAAGGGAAAGAGCAGTTCTTC	CASSQSKGKEQFF
few	TRBD1	TRBV5-1	TRBJ2-7	TGCGCCAGCAGCTTGAATGGACAGGGGGCAAGCTACGAGCAGTACTTC	CASSLNGQGASYEQYF
-	-	TRBV28	TRBJ2-5	TGTGCCAGCCGCACCTGGACGGCGAGAGAAGAGACCCAGTACTTC	CASRTWTAREETQYF
-	-	TRBV20-1	TRBJ2-5	TGCAGTGCCCTAACAGGGTACGAGACCCAGTACTTC	CSALTGYETQYF